This TCR beta chain was profiled in a study of CD8+ T cells in alopecia areata (dated by TCRdb to 2017 to 2018). General notes on the study: Treated patients were enrolled in an open-label pilot trial of oral tofacitinib at 5 to 10 mg twice daily for moderate-to-severe alopecia areata. Tofacitinib was administered for 6 to 18 months, and 6 months of follow-up off drug were then conducted to assess delayed response and recurrence. Disease severity in treated patients was measured with the SALT score, which quantifies the percentage of affected scalp surface area. To study T cell clonal expansion in alopecia areata, the researchers applied high-throughput TCRbeta sequencing to both the C3H/HeJ mouse model and human patients. In humans, TCRbeta sequencing was performed on scalp tissue and on sorted CD4+ and CD8+ peripheral blood T cells from healthy controls and from patients with patchy or totalis/universalis alopecia areata. Patients on tofacitinib were biopsied at baseline and after 4 and 24 weeks of treatment, and several of the patients also had a later scalp biopsy. Scalp clonality was compared among normal scalp (n=4), patchy alopecia areata scalp (n=8), and alopecia totalis/universalis scalp (n=8). RNA was obtained with the PAXgene miRNA kit for fixed scalp, the miRNeasy kit for PBMCs, and the RNeasy kit for mouse skin. Amplification of TCRbeta CDR3 regions was done by immunoSEQ multiplex PCR using 35 Vbeta forward primers and 13 Jbeta reverse primers.

This clone was found a few times. Its specific antigen is unknown. Per-nucleotide qualities are absent, and no much larger clonotype sits a single base away. Trimming takes 3 bases off V and 3 bases off J; junction bases not matched to a gene: 5. The CDR3 runs 15 amino acids, cysteine and phenylalanine included. The kept DNA is CDR3 alone, 45 bases in frame from the first base. According to the germline V gene, CDR1 reads SGHRS and CDR2 reads YFSETQ. The sample's time point label is to be understood as: roughly 27 days on oral tofacitinib. Explained via the paper, the treatment or condition label denotes: oral pan-JAK inhibitor, 5-10 mg twice daily. From alopecia areata patients, peripheral blood was collected along with lesional scalp punch biopsies. PBMCs were separated by density centrifugation and stained for CD3, CD4 and CD8, after which CD4+ and CD8+ T cells were sorted on a FACSAria. Library construction relied on the immunoSEQ multiplex PCR assay. To provide template for TCR sequencing, every sample had RNA extracted and reverse transcribed into cDNA. SuperScript III was used for first-strand cDNA synthesis, primed with a 2:1 mix of oligo-dT and random hexamers. A synthetic immune receptor repertoire was used to measure amplification bias, and any remaining bias was corrected computationally. From the authors' description of their analysis: Raw reads were preprocessed to remove errors, and CDR3 was defined according to IMGT conventions as the region from the conserved cysteine to phenylalanine. Clonality was computed by normalizing Shannon entropy by log2 of the number of productive unique TCRs and subtracting the result from 1. Whether each scalp clone was CD4 or CD8 was inferred by checking scalp TCRbeta sequences against the CD4 and CD8 repertoires from sorted blood. As stored in TCRdb, this immuneACCESS dataset retains in-frame rearrangements with V and J assigned. A fraction of the clones does not appear; measured against another copy, unresolved V genes explain less than half of the discrepancy, and the remainder lacks a known reason. Clone size and V and J calls were adopted from that table, with D and trimming inferred from the DNA. In this sample the table shows 140,000 to 150,000 clones, 45% to 65% of which occur a single time. Of the sample, more than 15% is held by the ten largest clones.

Study-level results and caveats: With tofacitinib, both scalp clonality and the number of expanded CD8+ clones among the top 100 scalp clones went down significantly. Unlike mouse skin, which is dominated by gammadelta T cells, normal human skin has resident alphabeta T cells that are also sequenced, and this complicates analysis of the scalp TCR repertoire. Because the treated cohort was small and had just a single nonresponder, larger studies are needed to establish links between baseline CD8+ expansion and response. During tofacitinib treatment, many expanded lesional clones remained in scalp and blood, and this persistence may partly explain relapse after treatment is stopped. TCR sequences shared between patients were less clear than in mice, possibly partly because of HLA diversity in the patient population. Compared with normal scalp, lesional scalp, particularly in alopecia totalis/universalis, had higher clonality and more expanded CD8+ clones, which suggests antigenic drive.

The chain joins TRBV5-1 to TRBJ2-7; 11 middle bases align to TRBD2. The receptor's source is a human donor with alopecia areata. The sequences come from CD8+ T cells sorted from blood, collected at week 4, from a patient treated with tofacitinib. This receptor carries the CDR3 CASSWRLAGSYEQYF. The nucleotide sequence is TGCGCCAGCAGCTGGCGACTAGCGGGGAGCTACGAGCAGTACTTC.